This T cell receptor (beta chain) was captured by sequencing in a study of siplizumab effects on memory and regulatory T cells. Using immunoSEQ multiplex PCR, the repertoire was profiled, and TCRdb retains in-frame clones only, with some absent. In the table there are around 61,000 clones, around 97% of which are singletons. CDR1 is MNHEY and CDR2 is SMNVEV in the germline V gene (reference sequence). Trimming shortened V by 3 bases and J by 6 bases, and 21 bases separated the two germline ends. The CDR3 is 17 amino acids. Source material: naive CD8+ T cells sorted from blood. The rearrangement links TRBV27 to TRBJ2-1, with a tentative D call TRBD2 (7 bases). The TCR sequence derives from a human donor in good health. CDR3 protein: CASSFLPGGGRSNEQFF. The CDR3 nucleotides are TGTGCCAGCAGTTTCCTCCCCGGGGGCGGGAGAAGCAATGAGCAGTTCTTC.